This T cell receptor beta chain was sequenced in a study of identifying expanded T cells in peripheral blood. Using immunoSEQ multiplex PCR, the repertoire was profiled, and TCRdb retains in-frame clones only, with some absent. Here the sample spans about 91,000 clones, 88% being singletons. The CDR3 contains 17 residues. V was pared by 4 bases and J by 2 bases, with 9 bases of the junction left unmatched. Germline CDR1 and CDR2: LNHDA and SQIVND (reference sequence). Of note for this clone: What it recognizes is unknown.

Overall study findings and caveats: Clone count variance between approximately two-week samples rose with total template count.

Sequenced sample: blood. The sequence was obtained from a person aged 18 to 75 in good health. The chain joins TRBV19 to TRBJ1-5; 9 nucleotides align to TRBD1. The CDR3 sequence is CASSRGQGFSGNQPQHF. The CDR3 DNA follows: TGTGCCAGTAGTAGGGGACAGGGTTTTAGTGGCAATCAGCCCCAGCATTTT.